Following are 5 T cell receptor beta chains from one sample sequenced in a study of CD8 T cells in ankylosing spondylitis. Via MiXCR, TCRdb re-called the 5' RACE reads, giving one row per CDR3 protein. The profile shows 150,000 or so distinct CDR3 sequences, around 32% of them singletons. The sample was synovial fluid, either unsorted or a sorted T cell fraction (not recorded which). These TCRs come from a male donor with ankylosing spondylitis.

The V and J genes are TRBV9 and TRBJ1-1; D call uncertain. The germline gives CDR1 SGDLS, CDR2 YYNGEE. The length of the CDR3 is 19 residues. V was pared by 3 bases and J by 6 bases, with 30 bases between. This CDR3 reads CASSASMRRSESGRAEAFF. In DNA, the CDR3 is TGTGCCAGCAGCGCCTCAATGAGGAGGTCGGAATCCGGGAGGGCTGAAGCTTTCTTT.

The J gene is TRBJ1-1, the V gene TRBV6-1; D is undetermined. This CDR3 region has 14 residues. Per the germline V gene, CDR1 is MNHNS and CDR2 is SASEGT. Trimming shortened V by 5 bases and J by 4 bases, and 14 bases separated the two germline ends. In DNA, the CDR3 is TGTGCCAGCAGTCAAGGAGGGTGGGGCACTGAAGCTTTCTTT. This sequence encodes CASSQGGWGTEAFF.

There are many counts of this clonotype. The gene calls are TRBV20-1 and TRBJ2-7; the D gene is possibly TRBD2 (5 bases). Germline V gene sequence: CDR1 DFQATT, CDR2 SNEGSKA (reference sequence). Trimming shortened V by 0 bases and J by 7 bases, and 10 bases separated the two germline ends. The CDR3 is 12 amino acids. The CDR3 here is CSARDSGSEQYF. The DNA of the CDR3 is TGCAGTGCTAGAGATTCGGGGAGTGAGCAGTACTTC.

The chain joins TRBV5-1 to TRBJ2-7; D may be TRBD1 (6 bases). Germline CDR1 reads SGHRS; CDR2 reads YFSETQ. This CDR3 region has 15 residues. Trimming removed 2 bases from V and 0 bases from J, with 12 bases in between. In DNA, the CDR3 is TGCGCCAGCAGCTTCACCCAGGGGTCCTCCTACGAGCAGTACTTC. Translating gives CASSFTQGSSYEQYF.

The chain combines TRBV20-1 with TRBJ1-1; unclear D gene. V was shortened by 1 base and J by 0 bases, with 15 bases between the two germline ends. The germline V gene encodes CDR1 DFQATT and CDR2 SNEGSKA (reference sequence). The CDR3 length is 16 residues. The chain's CDR3 is CSARVAGFNMNTEAFF. As DNA, the CDR3 is TGCAGTGCTAGAGTGGCGGGGTTTAACATGAACACTGAAGCTTTCTTT.